This TCR beta chain was identified during a study of response to subunit inactivated influenza vaccine. Study-level results: Authors proposed each seasonal influenza vaccination draws in few new T cells.

With respect to this clonotype: Its target is not known.

CDR3 length equals 21 residues. Germline values: CDR1 SGHNT, CDR2 YYREEE (reference sequence). With 0 bases clipped from V and 0 bases from J, the junction kept 14 bases outside the gene matches. TCRdb redid the calling of the RT-PCR reads with MiXCR, one entry per CDR3 protein. The sample contains hundreds of thousands of distinct CDR3 sequences, roughly 18% of which appear only once. The chain has TRBV5-4 and TRBJ2-7; 14 bases agree with TRBD2. The source is a man in his forties or fifties who received an inactivated influenza vaccine. The input for sequencing was PBMCs from blood, taken 4 to 6 days after vaccination. The CDR3 sequence is CASSLGEYGTSGGRSSYEQYF. The CDR3 DNA reads as TGTGCCAGCAGCTTGGGGGAATACGGGACTAGCGGGGGACGGAGCTCCTACGAGCAGTACTTC.